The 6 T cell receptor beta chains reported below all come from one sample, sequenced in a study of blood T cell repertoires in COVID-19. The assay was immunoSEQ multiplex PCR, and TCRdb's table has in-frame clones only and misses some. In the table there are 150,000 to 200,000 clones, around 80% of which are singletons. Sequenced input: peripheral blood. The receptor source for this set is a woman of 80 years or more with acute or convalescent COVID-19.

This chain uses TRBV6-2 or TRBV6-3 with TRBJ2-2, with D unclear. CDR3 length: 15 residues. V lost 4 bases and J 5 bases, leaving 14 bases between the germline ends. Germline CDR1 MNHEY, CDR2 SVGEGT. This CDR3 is CASSSPPQPTGELFF. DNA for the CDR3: TGTGCCAGCAGTTCGCCCCCACAGCCAACCGGGGAGCTGTTTTTT.

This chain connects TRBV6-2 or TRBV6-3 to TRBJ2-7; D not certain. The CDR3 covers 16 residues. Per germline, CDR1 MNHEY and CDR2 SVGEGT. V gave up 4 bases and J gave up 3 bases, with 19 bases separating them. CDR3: CASSSPTLAGDYEQYF. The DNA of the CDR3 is TGTGCCAGCAGTTCCCCGACCCTGGCAGGCGACTACGAGCAGTACTTC.

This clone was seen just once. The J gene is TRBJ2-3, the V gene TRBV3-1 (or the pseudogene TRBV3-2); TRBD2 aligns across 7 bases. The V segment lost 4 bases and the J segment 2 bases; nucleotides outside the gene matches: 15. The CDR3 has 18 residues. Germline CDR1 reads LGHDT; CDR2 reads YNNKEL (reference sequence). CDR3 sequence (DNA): TGTGCCAGCAGCCCCCCCGGAGGTCTAGCGGACCCCACAGATACGCAGTATTTT. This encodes CASSPPGGLADPTDTQYF.

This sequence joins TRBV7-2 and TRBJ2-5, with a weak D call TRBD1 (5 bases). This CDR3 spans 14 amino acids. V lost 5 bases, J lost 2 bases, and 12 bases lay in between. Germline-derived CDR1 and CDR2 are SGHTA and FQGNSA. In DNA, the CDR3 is TGTGCCAGCAGCCACAGGACAAGTCAAGAGACCCAGTACTTC. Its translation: CASSHRTSQETQYF.

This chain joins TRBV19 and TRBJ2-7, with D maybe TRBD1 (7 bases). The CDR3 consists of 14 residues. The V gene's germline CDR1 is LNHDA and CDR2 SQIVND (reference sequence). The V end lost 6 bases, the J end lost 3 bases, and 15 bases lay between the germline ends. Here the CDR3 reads CASSPGGLDYEQYF. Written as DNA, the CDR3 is TGTGCCAGTAGCCCAGGGGGGTTGGACTACGAGCAGTACTTC. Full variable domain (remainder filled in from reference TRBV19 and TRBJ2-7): DGGITQSPKYLFRKEGQNVTLSCEQNLNHDAMYWYRQDPGQGLRLIYYSQIVNDFQKGDIAEGYSVSREKKESFPLTVTSAQKNPTAFYLCASSPGGLDYEQYFGPGTRLTVT.

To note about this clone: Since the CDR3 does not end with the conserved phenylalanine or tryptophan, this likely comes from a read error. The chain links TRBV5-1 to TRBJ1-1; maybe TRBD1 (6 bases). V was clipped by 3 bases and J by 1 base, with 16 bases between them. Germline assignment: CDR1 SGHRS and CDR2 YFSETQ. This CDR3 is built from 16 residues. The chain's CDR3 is CASSSRAGVANTEAFL. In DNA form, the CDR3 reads TGCGCCAGCAGCTCTCGGGCAGGGGTGGCGAACACTGAAGCTTTCCTT.